The 10 T cell receptor beta chains presented below share a single source sample, sequenced in a study of shared clonotypes between healthy human individuals. Only in-frame clones appear in the TCRdb table, and some are missing; sequencing was by immunoSEQ multiplex PCR. The data hold hundreds of thousands of clones, with 95% to 96% observed a single time. Only CD45RO-negative cells positively selected for CCR7 counted as naive CD8 cells, so terminally differentiated effector memory CD45RA+ cells were excluded. The sample consisted of naive CD8+ T cells sorted from blood. The origin of the receptors is a woman in her 30s in good health.

This clone showed up just once. The V call is TRBV4-1, the J call TRBJ1-1; 10 nucleotides line up with TRBD1. V was pared by 4 bases and J by 0 bases, with 8 bases of the junction left unmatched. The CDR3 runs to 17 residues. CDR1 is MGHRA, CDR2 YSYEKL, per germline. The CDR3 sequence: CASSLPGTGDMNTEAFF. The CDR3 DNA reads TGCGCCAGCAGCCTTCCTGGGACAGGGGATATGAACACTGAAGCTTTCTTT.

The chain carries TRBV5-1 and TRBJ2-7, with unresolved D. The CDR3 has 16 residues. V was pared by 3 bases and J by 2 bases, with 18 bases between. Germline loops: CDR1 SGHRS, CDR2 YFSETQ. The CDR3 reads CASSYSGSDLTYEQYF. The CDR3 nucleotides are TGCGCCAGCAGCTACTCCGGGTCTGACTTGACCTACGAGCAGTACTTC.

The rearrangement uses TRBV9 and TRBJ1-2; TRBD1 matches at 7 bases. V gave up 4 bases and J gave up 4 bases; unmatched junction bases: 16. The CDR3 totals 17 residues. Germline V CDR1 and CDR2: SGDLS, YYNGEE. The CDR3 DNA reads TGTGCCAGCAGCACCCTTCCCACTGCCAGGACAGGCTATGGCTACACCTTC. Translating gives CASSTLPTARTGYGYTF.

This clone was observed once. This chain uses TRBV7-2 with TRBJ2-1; D may be TRBD1 (6 bases). The CDR3 spans 14 residues. Trimming took off 5 bases at V and 8 bases at J, with 16 bases between the two ends. Germline V gene lookup returns CDR1 SGHTA and CDR2 FQGNSA. The CDR3 region is CASSPETGYYEQFF. CDR3 nucleotides: TGTGCCAGCAGCCCCGAAACAGGGTACTATGAGCAGTTCTTC.

Concerning this clone: The sample carries other DNA sequences with the same CDR3. The chain links TRBV11-1 to TRBJ2-7; 8 nucleotides align to TRBD1. Germline V gene data show CDR1 as SGHAT and CDR2 as FQDESV (reference sequence). V lost 0 bases, J lost 3 bases, and 1 base stayed unmatched. The CDR3 is 14 residues long. CDR3 amino acids: CASSLAGTGYEQYF. CDR3 bases: TGTGCCAGCAGCTTAGCTGGGACAGGCTACGAGCAGTACTTC.

This sequence joins TRBV2 and TRBJ2-2, with 7 nucleotides matching TRBD2. The junction had 1 base not matched to a gene; V was cut back by 4 bases and J by 2 bases. CDR3 length: 14 amino acids. Germline values: CDR1 SNHLY, CDR2 FYNNEI. CDR3 loop: CASSGTSNTGELFF. The CDR3 nucleotides read TGTGCCAGCAGTGGGACTAGTAACACCGGGGAGCTGTTTTTT.

This chain joins TRBV4-1 and TRBJ2-3; 7 nucleotides line up with TRBD1. J gave up 0 bases and V 7 bases, and 7 bases lay outside the gene matches. Germline lookup yields CDR1 MGHRA and CDR2 YSYEKL. CDR3 length equals 15 residues. This CDR3 reads CASTLRDRSTDTQYF. The CDR3, as DNA: TGCGCCAGCACCCTCCGGGACAGAAGCACAGATACGCAGTATTTT.

CDR3: CASSFRAGGDTQYF. Written as DNA, the CDR3 is TGTGCCAGCAGTTTCAGGGCGGGAGGAGATACGCAGTATTTT. The chain joins TRBV28 to TRBJ2-3; 8 bases agree with TRBD2. The V gene end was trimmed by 3 bases and the J gene end by 5 bases; junction bases not matched to a gene: 4. This CDR3 comprises 14 residues. The germline CDR1 and CDR2 sequences are MDHEN and SYDVKM.

The V call is TRBV27, the J call TRBJ2-1; the match to TRBD2 covers 13 bases. CDR1 MNHEY and CDR2 SMNVEV come from the germline V gene (reference sequence). The ends lost 1 base at V and 6 bases at J; junction bases unmatched: 3. The length of the CDR3 is 16 residues. CDR3 nucleotide sequence: TGTGCCAGCAGTTTATATGGGACTAGCGGGACCAATGAGCAGTTCTTC. It is translated as CASSLYGTSGTNEQFF.

This chain connects TRBV27 to TRBJ2-5; D gene uncertain. Germline V gives CDR1 MNHEY, CDR2 SMNVEV (reference sequence). The CDR3 totals 13 residues. Trimming removed 1 base from V and 1 base from J, with 4 bases in between. CDR3: CASSLWGQETQYF. The CDR3 nucleotides read TGTGCCAGCAGTTTATGGGGCCAAGAGACCCAGTACTTC.